These 10 T cell receptor beta chains were sequenced from one sample in a study of blood T cell repertoires in COVID-19. Repertoires were generated with immunoSEQ multiplex PCR, while TCRdb's copy carries only in-frame clones and drops some. Of more than 85,000 clones in the sample, around 83% are singletons; the top ten hold 15% to 17%. The sequencing input was peripheral blood. Receptors were obtained from an elderly woman with acute or convalescent COVID-19.

CDR3 amino acids: CASTRPGQRANTGELFF. The CDR3 DNA reads as TGTGCCAGCACCAGACCAGGGCAGCGAGCGAACACCGGGGAGCTGTTTTTT. The chain uses TRBV7-2 and TRBJ2-2, with D perhaps TRBD1 (5 bases). CDR3 length equals 17 residues. Per the germline V gene, CDR1 is SGHTA and CDR2 is FQGNSA. V was shortened by 7 bases and J by 0 bases, with 18 bases between the two germline ends. The full variable domain, its missing parts supplied by reference TRBV7-2 and TRBJ2-2, is GAGVSQSPSNKVTEKGKDVELRCDPISGHTALYWYRQSLGQGLEFLIYFQGNSAPDKSGLPSDRFSAERTGGSVSTLTIQRTQQEDSAVYLCASTRPGQRANTGELFFGEGSRLTVL.

The gene calls are TRBV6-4 and TRBJ1-6; TRBD1 matches 7 bases. Trimming removed 10 bases from V and 10 bases from J; junction bases left unmatched: 10. Per the germline V gene, CDR1 is MRHNA and CDR2 is SNTAGT. The CDR3 covers 13 residues. The CDR3 sequence: CATSGQNGSPLHF. In DNA, the CDR3 is TGTGCCACCTCGGGACAGAACGGGTCACCCCTCCACTTT.

This chain joins TRBV28 and TRBJ2-4; D is unresolved. The CDR3 runs to 14 residues. CDR1 is MDHEN, CDR2 SYDVKM, per germline. V gave up 1 base and J gave up 0 bases, with 4 bases separating them. CDR3 protein: CASSLSLAKNIQYF. CDR3 sequence (DNA): TGTGCCAGCAGTTTATCCCTAGCCAAAAACATTCAGTACTTC.

V is TRBV7-2 and J is TRBJ2-5; 16 nucleotides align to TRBD2. Trimming at V came to 1 base and at J to 4 bases, leaving 3 bases not matched to a gene. The CDR3 spans 17 residues. CDR1 and CDR2 (germline): SGHTA, FQGNSA. As DNA, the CDR3 is TGTGCCAGCAGCTTAGAGGGACTAGCGGGAGGGGGAGAGACCCAGTACTTC. It specifies CASSLEGLAGGGETQYF.

The chain joins TRBV20-1 to TRBJ2-1; 10 bases fit TRBD1. Losses at the gene ends were 3 bases for V and 0 bases for J; bases not matched to a gene: 5. Germline V lookup: CDR1 DFQATT, CDR2 SNEGSKA (reference sequence). This CDR3 contains 16 residues. The CDR3 sequence is CSASSGQGSSYNEQFF. CDR3 nucleotide sequence: TGCAGTGCTAGTTCGGGACAGGGGTCCTCCTACAATGAGCAGTTCTTC.

This chain uses TRBV2 with TRBJ2-7, with D uncertain. Per germline, CDR1 SNHLY and CDR2 FYNNEI. Deletions cut 0 bases from V and 6 bases from J, with 12 bases between. The CDR3 has 14 residues. CDR3 sequence (DNA): TGTGCCAGCAGTGAAGCTAGCCGAGCGAGCGAGCAGTACTTC. As protein: CASSEASRASEQYF.

This chain connects TRBV12-3 or TRBV12-4 to TRBJ1-5, with a tentative D call TRBD1 (6 bases). The V gene lost 7 bases and the J gene lost 3 bases, with 10 bases spanning the gap. The CDR3 is 13 residues long. The CDR3 DNA reads TGTGCCAGCACTGGACAGTTCAATCAGCCCCAGCATTTT. Translating gives CASTGQFNQPQHF.

V usage is TRBV3-1 (or the pseudogene TRBV3-2) and J usage is TRBJ1-2, with TRBD1 matching over 7 bases. The germline V gene encodes CDR1 LGHDT and CDR2 YNNKEL (reference sequence). CDR3 length equals 13 residues. Trimming cost V 1 base and J 4 bases; bases outside gene matches: 0. CDR3 sequence: CASSQGDSYGYTF. CDR3 bases: TGTGCCAGCAGCCAAGGGGACAGCTATGGCTACACCTTC.

V and J are TRBV5-6 and TRBJ1-5; 8 bases are shared with TRBD1. Looked up from germline, CDR1 is SGHDT and CDR2 is YYEEEE. With 4 bases clipped from V and 9 bases from J, the junction kept 6 bases outside the gene matches. The CDR3 has 13 amino acids. In DNA form, the CDR3 reads TGTGCCAGCAGCCGGACAGGGTCCGGGCCCCAGCATTTT. Translation gives CASSRTGSGPQHF.

This rearrangement joins TRBV27 to TRBJ1-2; D might be TRBD1 (6 bases). CDR3 size: 13 residues. Trimming shortened V by 3 bases and J by 4 bases, and 9 bases separated the two germline ends. Germline V gene data show CDR1 as MNHEY and CDR2 as SMNVEV (reference sequence). For the CDR3, the DNA is TGTGCCAGCAGTTTTGCGGACAGCTATGGCTACACCTTC. Residues: CASSFADSYGYTF.